This is a list of T cell receptor beta chains from one sample in a study of blood T cell repertoires in COVID-19. Assay: immunoSEQ multiplex PCR; the TCRdb copy retains only in-frame clones and omits some. The sample lists around 200,000 clones; approximately 80% were seen once. Sample: PBMCs or T cells enriched from blood (not recorded which). The source is a man aged 35 to 55 who had recovered from COVID-19. Both conserved end residues are part of each CDR3. Each record gives: J gene, CDR3 length, clone size, V gene, D gene, CDR3 DNA, CDR3 protein. The D gene is left open where the match is weak. The listing skips clone size in some rows; elsewhere it reads once, few, many or a size class.

TRBJ2-5,16,.,TRBV2,TRBD1,TGTGCCAGCAGCGCGACCGTTACAGGGGGCGGAGAGACCCAGTACTTC,CASSATVTGGGETQYF
TRBJ1-2,11,.,TRBV12-3/TRBV12-4,.,TGTGCCAGCAGTTTTTATGATGGCTACACCTTC,CASSFYDGYTF
TRBJ1-5,16,many,TRBV4-2,TRBD1,TGTGCCAGCAGCCCCCCGGGACAGTCTAGCAATCAGCCCCAGCATTTT,CASSPPGQSSNQPQHF
TRBJ1-6,15,few,TRBV4-2,.,TGTGCCAGCAGCCAAGAGGTCCAGGGTAATTCACCCCTCCACTTT,CASSQEVQGNSPLHF
TRBJ2-3,17,once,TRBV29-1,TRBD2,TGCAGCGTTATCGGACTAGCGGGAGAGAGAAGCACAGATACGCAGTATTTT,CSVIGLAGERSTDTQYF
TRBJ1-5,15,.,TRBV11-2,TRBD1,TGTGCCAGCAGCCCAGTTACAGGGGTCGATCAGCCCCAGCATTTT,CASSPVTGVDQPQHF
TRBJ2-7,14,.,TRBV5-6,TRBD1,TGTGCCAGCAGCCGCACCGGGACAGACTACGAGCAGTACTTC,CASSRTGTDYEQYF
TRBJ2-3,13,few,TRBV12-3/TRBV12-4,TRBD2,TGTGCCAGCAGAAGCGGGGGGGCAGATACGCAGTATTTT,CASRSGGADTQYF
TRBJ2-7,15,.,TRBV3-1/TRBV3-2,.,TGTGCCAGCAGCCAATCTCGAATACAGGCTGGTGAGCAGTACTTC,CASSQSRIQAGEQYF
TRBJ1-3,15,.,TRBV18,.,TGTGCCAGCTCACCACCTAGCAACTCTGGAAACACCATATATTTT,CASSPPSNSGNTIYF
TRBJ1-1,14,.,TRBV4-2,.,TGTGCCAGCAGCCAAGAGTCAGGGCGGGGTGAAGCTTTCTTT,CASSQESGRGEAFF
TRBJ2-1,18,.,TRBV7-9,TRBD2,TGTGCCAGCAGCTTCGGACTAGCGGGAGGGCCATCGGCCAATGAGCAGTTCTTC,CASSFGLAGGPSANEQFF
TRBJ1-1,20,.,TRBV4-2,TRBD1,TGTGCCAGCAGCCCTAAGCTTATCCGGACAGGGGATCTAATGAACACTGAAGCTTTCTTT,CASSPKLIRTGDLMNTEAFF
TRBJ1-2,14,few,TRBV2,.,TGTGCCAGCAGTGAATTAGGGGCGGCCAGTGGCTACACCTTC,CASSELGAASGYTF
TRBJ1-6,15,.,TRBV5-4,.,TGTGCCAGCAGCTTGCCGGGGGGAAATAATTCACCCCTCCACTTT,CASSLPGGNNSPLHF
TRBJ2-1,16,.,TRBV4-1,TRBD2,TGCGCCAGCAGCCTCCTAGCGGTTAGCTCCTACAATGAGCAGTTCTTC,CASSLLAVSSYNEQFF
TRBJ1-6,13,.,TRBV30,.,TGTGCCTGGAGCCTCGGAGGGAACTCACCCCTCCACTTT,CAWSLGGNSPLHF
TRBJ1-2,15,.,TRBV19,.,TGTGCCAGTAGTCCTCGACAGACCCTTGTTCAGGGCTACACCTTC,CASSPRQTLVQGYTF
TRBJ2-5,15,.,TRBV7-3,.,TGTGCCAGCAGCTTAAAGGCGGGACTTACGGAGACCCAGTACTTC,CASSLKAGLTETQYF
TRBJ1-4,15,.,TRBV11-2,.,TGTGCCAGCAGCTTAGACAGGTCCTATGGGGAAAAACTGTTTTTT,CASSLDRSYGEKLFF
TRBJ1-1,16,few,TRBV5-5,TRBD1,TGTGCCAGCAGCCCACGAACAGGGGAGGCGAACACTGAAGCTTTCTTT,CASSPRTGEANTEAFF
TRBJ1-3,21,.,TRBV3-1/TRBV3-2,.,TGTGCCAGCAGCCAAGAATTCGGGAGGAGACAGCCTAAATCCGTAGGAAACACCATATATTTT,CASSQEFGRRQPKSVGNTIYF
TRBJ2-5,14,once,TRBV19,.,TGTGCCAGTAGTATAGTGTTGGGGCGAGAGACCCAGTACTTC,CASSIVLGRETQYF